This TCR beta chain appears in the sequencing data of a study of chemoradiotherapy in HPV16-positive cancers. Broader study findings: Candidate HPV-specific clones and E7-related TCR motifs grew in tumor during treatment.

This clone came up a few times. The target antigen is unknown. This CDR3 has 15 residues. V was pared by 5 bases and J by 7 bases, with 20 bases between. Germline loops: CDR1 SGHTA, CDR2 FQGNSA. Profiling relied on immunoSEQ multiplex PCR, and the TCRdb table lists in-frame clones only, not all of them. The sample holds some 5,000 clones; roughly 79% are singletons and the top ten take 4.5% to 6%. This specimen was tumor tissue, taken from a patient who underwent chemoradiotherapy. This receptor was obtained from a human donor with HPV-associated anogenital cancer. The chain is built from TRBV7-2 and TRBJ1-2, with D unclear. The CDR3 DNA reads as TGTGCCAGCAGCAGCGCGGAGACTGGGAGTTTTGGCTACACCTTC. Its translation is CASSSAETGSFGYTF.